This T cell receptor (beta chain) appears in the sequencing data of a study of cytomegalovirus exposure and HLA in healthy donors. Between the trimmed V and J ends, which lost 6 bases and 1 base, there was a span of 10 bases. Per the germline V gene, CDR1 is WNHNN and CDR2 is SYGVQD (reference sequence). CDR3 length: 14 residues. Study-level points and caveats: With later analysis, a missense DCLRE1C variant became linked to TCR beta V- and J-gene trimming. The study had only CMV serostatus as immune exposure information. After further analysis at a later stage, 16,951 TCR beta sequences were associated with HLA alleles at 0.05 false discovery rate. In presence/absence analyses, roughly uniform sequencing depth across donors was assumed.

In regard to this clone: Its antigen is undetermined.

PCR employed 60 Vbeta and 13 Jbeta primers. Method: immunoSEQ multiplex PCR; TCRdb's copy keeps in-frame clones and lacks some. The repertoire holds some 190,000 clones, with around 83% as singletons. The rearrangement uses TRBV10-1 and TRBJ1-3; TRBD1 is a possible D gene (6 bases). The receptor comes from a man between 40 and 49 years old in good health and CMV-seropositive. Sequencing was performed on PBMCs. CDR3 sequence: CASRDTGSGNTIYF. CDR3 nucleotide sequence: TGCGCCAGCAGAGATACAGGGTCTGGAAACACCATATATTTT.